The 19 T cell receptor beta chains reported below all come from one sample, sequenced in a study of tumor-infiltrating lymphocytes in primary liver carcinoma. RNA isolated from unsorted whole blood supplied the blood RNA, with germline DNA also extracted. Total RNA amounting to around 540 ng was the source from which TCR beta cDNA was made with a constant-region primer. Each TCR beta library was derived from three nested multiplex PCR rounds that employed slightly modified ARM-PCR. For around 9 cycles apiece, the opening two PCR rounds ran with TRBV1-TRBV30 forward primers and a C-beta reverse primer. TCRdb recomputed calls from the multiplex PCR reads with MiXCR, one row per CDR3 protein. The repertoire holds approximately 330,000 distinct CDR3 sequences, with approximately 65% as singletons. The specimen was peripheral blood. These receptors were taken from a man between 35 and 55 years old with primary liver carcinoma and hepatitis B virus infection.

The V call is TRBV30, the J call TRBJ1-1; D is undetermined. The V end was cut by 4 bases, the J end by 2 bases, with 11 bases between. CDR1 and CDR2 (germline): GTSNPN, SVGIG (reference sequence). This CDR3 is built from 13 residues. CDR3 sequence: CAWKTYRNTEAFF. In DNA, the CDR3 is TGTGCCTGGAAGACGTACAGAAACACTGAAGCTTTCTTT.

Regarding this clonotype: A read error may account for a junction end that differs from germline. CDR3 DNA: TGTGCCAGCAGCCGAGGATTAGCAGACGACAATAAGCAGTTCTTC. It codes for CASSRGLADDNKQFF. V is TRBV7-9 and J is TRBJ2-1; no clear D gene. The CDR3 covers 15 residues. Germline assignment: CDR1 SEHNR and CDR2 FQNEAQ (reference sequence). Together with reference TRBV7-9 and TRBJ2-1, the CDR3 gives the full variable domain: DTGVSQNPRHKITKRGQNVTFRCDPISEHNRLYWYRQTLGQGPEFLTYFQNEAQLEKSRLLSDRFSAERPKGSFSTLEIQRTEQGDSAMYLCASSRGLADDNKQFFGPGTRLTVL.

As regards this clonotype: At one end the junction does not follow the germline gene, possibly because of a read error. V usage is TRBV11-3 and J usage is TRBJ2-1; TRBD2 is a possible D gene (7 bases). The CDR3 extends over 13 amino acids. Per germline, CDR1 SGHNT and CDR2 YENEEA. CDR3 DNA sequence: TGTGCCAGCATCTTAGGGTTAGGGGGGGATCCGTTCTTC. Its protein is CASILGLGGDPFF.

About this clonotype: At one boundary the junction diverges from the germline segment, which might be a read error. The gene calls are TRBV11-2 and TRBJ1-5, with D maybe TRBD1 (5 bases). The CDR3 sequence is 15 residues long. CDR1 SGHAT and CDR2 FQNNGV come from the germline V gene. The CDR3 protein is CANSLGPYSNQPQHF. The CDR3 coding sequence is TGTGCCAACAGCTTGGGGCCCTATAGCAATCAGCCTCAGCATTTT.

About this clonotype: Possible read error: a much larger clone is one base away. CDR3 region: CASSYQAGGWGFYNEQFF. The CDR3 DNA reads as TGTGCCAGCAGTTACCAGGCAGGCGGTTGGGGTTTCTACAATGAGCAGTTCTTC. The chain has TRBV6-5 and TRBJ2-1, with no clear D. The ends were cut back, 2 bases at V and 3 bases at J, with 20 bases in the middle. The CDR3 sequence is 18 residues long. The germline V gene has CDR1 MNHEY and CDR2 SVGAGI.

Of note for this clonotype: This could be a read error, since a much larger clone is one nucleotide away. The V call is TRBV5-4, the J call TRBJ1-6; a weak D match, TRBD1 (5 bases). V lost 4 bases to trimming and J lost 9 bases, with 26 bases between them. The CDR3 runs 18 residues. In germline, CDR1 is SGHNT, CDR2 YYREEE (reference sequence). CDR3 protein: CASSPKRTANSRGSPLHF. The DNA of the CDR3 is TGTGCCAGCAGCCCCAAAAGGACGGCTAACTCGAGGGGTTCACCCCTCCACTTT.

The J gene is TRBJ2-1, the V gene TRBV11-2; D might be TRBD2 (5 bases). V shed 2 bases and J shed 9 bases, with 17 bases lying between them. The CDR3 contains 15 residues. Germline CDR1 is SGHAT and CDR2 is FQNNGV. CDR3 coding DNA: TGTGCCAGCAGCTTAAGCGGCGAGAGGGTCGGTGAGCAGTTCTTC. Protein product: CASSLSGERVGEQFF. Full variable domain (outside the CDR3, taken from reference TRBV11-2 and TRBJ2-1): EAGVAQSPRYKIIEKRQSVAFWCNPISGHATLYWYQQILGQGPKLLIQFQNNGVVDDSQLPKDRFSAERLKGVDSTLKIQPAKLEDSAVYLCASSLSGERVGEQFFGPGTRLTVL.

In its sample, this clonotype was seen once. A read error may account for a junction end that differs from germline. This sequence joins TRBV11-2 and TRBJ2-5; D is perhaps TRBD1 or TRBD2 (5 bases each). The germline V gene encodes CDR1 SGHAT and CDR2 FQNNGV. This CDR3 region has 14 residues. CDR3 sequence (DNA): TGTGTCAGCAACTTAAGCGGTGGGCAAGGGACCCTGTACTTC. Translation: CVSNLSGGQGTLYF.

Comment on this clonotype: This could be a read error, since a much larger clone is one nucleotide away. The chain combines TRBV6-6 with TRBJ2-5; 8 nucleotides match TRBD2. The V gene end was trimmed by 4 bases and the J gene end by 4 bases; junction bases not matched to a gene: 5. This CDR3 spans 14 amino acids. From germline, CDR1 is MNHNY and CDR2 SVGAGI (reference sequence). The CDR3 DNA is TGTGCCAGCAGTTGTCTTCGGGAGGGAGAGACCCAGTACTTC. Translation gives CASSCLREGETQYF.

The count of this clonotype is one. The J gene is TRBJ2-2, the V gene TRBV6-4; 15 bases map to TRBD2. V dropped 5 bases and J dropped 5; count of bases not matched to a gene: 12. There are 19 residues in the CDR3. From germline, CDR1 is MRHNA and CDR2 SNTAGT. The CDR3 coding sequence is TGTGCCAGCAGTCTTGATGGACTAGCGGGAGGGCCGCGAACCGGGGAGCTGTTTTTT. Protein: CASSLDGLAGGPRTGELFF.

The chain has TRBV6-5 and TRBJ2-7; 9 bases line up with TRBD2. Germline CDR1 and CDR2: MNHEY and SVGAGI. The V gene end was trimmed by 2 bases and the J gene end by 12 bases; junction bases not matched to a gene: 14. The CDR3 consists of 15 residues. CDR3 coding DNA: TGTGCCAGCAGTTACGGGCGGGGGGGAGCCTACGAACTGTACTTC. Its protein product is CASSYGRGGAYELYF.

As for this clonotype: Compared with germline, one end of the junction differs, possibly owing to a read error. The J gene is TRBJ2-3, the V gene TRBV4-1; D unclear. This CDR3 is 15 amino acids long. Germline CDR1 reads MGHRA; CDR2 reads YSYEKL. CDR3 nucleotides: TGCGACAGCAGCCCCGCCGCCCTTACCTCCGATACGCAGTATTTT. Translation: CDSSPAALTSDTQYF.

Turning to this clonotype: One end of the junction does not line up with germline, which may come from a read error. The genes are TRBV6-5 and TRBJ1-6; D uncertain. This CDR3 region has 16 residues. Germline loops: CDR1 MNHEY, CDR2 SVGAGI. The DNA of the CDR3 is TGTGCCACCAGTTACTCCCCGCGCTCCTACAATTCACCCCTCCACTTT. Translation: CATSYSPRSYNSPLHF.

The chain links TRBV6-5 to TRBJ2-4; D is possibly TRBD1 (5 bases). CDR1 MNHEY and CDR2 SVGAGI come from the germline V gene. CDR3 size: 13 residues. In DNA, the CDR3 is TGTGTCGACAGTCTAGACGGATGGCACATTCAGTACTTC. It codes for CVDSLDGWHIQYF.

This clonotype was seen repeatedly, ten times or more. V gene TRBV4-3 combines with J gene TRBJ2-1, with 8 bases matching TRBD2. V was clipped by 0 bases and J by 0 bases; unmatched bases: 4. This CDR3 has 17 amino acids. Germline assignment: CDR1 LGHNA and CDR2 YSLEER. CDR3: CASSQDTSGRSYNEQFF. CDR3 coding DNA: TGCGCCAGCAGCCAAGATACTAGCGGTCGCTCCTACAATGAGCAGTTCTTC.

A word on this clonotype: A read error may explain this, as a much larger clone is one base away. The gene calls are TRBV10-3 and TRBJ1-6, with D perhaps TRBD1 (5 bases). Trimming shortened V by 4 bases and J by 7 bases, and 8 bases separated the two germline ends. The V gene's germline CDR1 is ENHRY and CDR2 SYGVKD. CDR3 length: 13 residues. CDR3 protein: CAISGGTNSPLHF. In DNA, the CDR3 is TGTGCCATCAGTGGAGGGACCAATTCACCCCTCCACTTT.

On this clonotype: A read error may explain this, as a much larger clone is one base away. V and J are TRBV4-1 and TRBJ1-2, with D maybe TRBD1 (5 bases). V was pared by 1 base and J by 3 bases, with 12 bases between. The germline V gene encodes CDR1 MGHRA and CDR2 YSYEKL. The CDR3 has 15 residues. The CDR3 sequence: CASSQGTWGDYGYTF. In DNA form, the CDR3 reads TGCGCCAGCAGCCAAGGAACATGGGGCGACTATGGCTACACCTTC.

The J gene is TRBJ2-5, the V gene TRBV5-1; D perhaps matches TRBD2 (6 bases). The V gene lost 0 bases and the J gene lost 9 bases, with 21 bases spanning the gap. From germline, CDR1 is SGHRS and CDR2 YFSETQ. There are 16 residues in the CDR3. As DNA, the CDR3 is TGCGCCAGCAGCTTGGTAGGCGGCTCCGGAGGGGAGGCCCAGTACTTC. The encoded protein is CASSLVGGSGGEAQYF.

As for this clonotype: A much larger clone is a single base away; this may be a read error. The V call is TRBV10-3, the J call TRBJ2-5; tentative D call: TRBD2 (5 bases). The V gene lost 6 bases and the J gene lost 8 bases, with 16 bases spanning the gap. CDR1 and CDR2 (germline): ENHRY, SYGVKD. This CDR3 has 13 residues. The CDR3: CAISAGEGDTQYF. CDR3 in DNA: TGTGCCATCAGCGCCGGGGAAGGCGATACCCAGTACTTC.